One and the same sample provided the 20 T cell receptor beta chains below, sequenced in a study of blood T cells in healthy people across ages. It was with a sample-barcoded 5' primer and a J-beta primer mix that a second PCR of roughly 7 to 12 cycles was run. TCRdb independently ran MiXCR on the 5' RACE reads; one entry per CDR3 protein. This sample has 750,000 to 1,000,000 distinct CDR3 sequences, with around 29% found just once. These data were also reused for a study on T cells of mothers and their children.

Input material: blood. All receptors come from a woman in her thirties or forties in good health.

This clonotype has a handful of counts. J is TRBJ1-5 and V is TRBV20-1; TRBD1 is a possible D gene (5 bases). V lost 0 bases to trimming and J lost 4 bases, with 13 bases between them. The CDR3 extends over 15 amino acids. Germline CDR1 and CDR2: DFQATT and SNEGSKA (reference sequence). Here the CDR3 DNA reads TGCAGTGCTAGAGATTTAACAGGCTATAATCAGCCCCAGCATTTT. It translates to CSARDLTGYNQPQHF.

V and J are TRBV25-1 and TRBJ2-3, with D perhaps being TRBD1 or TRBD2 (5 bases each). Deletions cut 7 bases from V and 1 base from J, with 15 bases between. The V gene's germline CDR1 is MGHDK and CDR2 SYGVNS. CDR3 length: 15 amino acids. CDR3 in DNA: TGTGCCAGCATGCAAGGACACGGGGGCACAGATACGCAGTATTTT. Translating it yields CASMQGHGGTDTQYF.

The chain employs TRBV9 and TRBJ2-5; possibly TRBD2 for D (6 bases). Trimming cost V 5 bases and J 4 bases, with 15 bases left between them. Per germline, CDR1 SGDLS and CDR2 YYNGEE. This CDR3 has 14 amino acids. The CDR3 region is CASSLPGLGETQYF. CDR3 bases: TGTGCCAGCAGTCTCCCGGGACTGGGAGAGACCCAGTACTTC.

Comment on this clonotype: This could be a read error, since a much larger clone is one nucleotide away. The chain carries TRBV9 and TRBJ2-4, with a weak D call TRBD1 (5 bases). Near its end, the DNA agrees better with TRBJ2-7, so the J call may be wrong. Germline lookup yields CDR1 SGDLS and CDR2 YYNGEE. The CDR3 covers 18 residues. CDR3 DNA: TGTGCCAGCAGCCCGCGAGGCCGTATTGGGGCCGACTTCTACGAGCAGTACTTC. Amino acids: CASSPRGRIGADFYEQYF.

This clonotype was recorded many times. The rearrangement links TRBV27 to TRBJ2-5, with 11 nucleotides matching TRBD1. The ends lost 3 bases at V and 5 bases at J; junction bases unmatched: 5. Germline lookup yields CDR1 MNHEY and CDR2 SMNVEV (reference sequence). The CDR3 covers 15 residues. The CDR3 spells CASSFRTGGAETQYF. In DNA form, the CDR3 reads TGTGCCAGCAGTTTCCGGACAGGGGGCGCGGAGACCCAGTACTTC.

In its sample, this clonotype was seen many times. The chain links TRBV6-5 to TRBJ2-1, with 10 bases identical to TRBD2. The CDR3 sequence is 15 residues long. The J segment lost 3 bases and the V segment lost 2 bases, leaving 1 base of the junction unmatched. Germline V gene data show CDR1 as MNHEY and CDR2 as SVGAGI. The CDR3 here is CASSYGLAVYNEQFF. CDR3 DNA: TGTGCCAGCAGTTACGGACTAGCGGTCTACAATGAGCAGTTCTTC.

The J gene is TRBJ2-2, the V gene TRBV3-1; D unresolved. The germline V gene encodes CDR1 LGHDT and CDR2 YNNKEL (reference sequence). The germline V and J ends were trimmed by 2 bases and 4 bases, with 11 bases remaining between them. This CDR3 spans 15 amino acids. The CDR3 sequence: CASSQRSASTGELFF. CDR3 nucleotide sequence: TGTGCCAGCAGCCAACGGTCTGCGAGCACCGGGGAGCTGTTTTTT.

The chain joins TRBV6-5 to TRBJ2-5; D gene ambiguous. The ends were cut back, 0 bases at V and 5 bases at J, with 10 bases in the middle. The CDR3 consists of 14 residues. From germline, CDR1 is MNHEY and CDR2 SVGAGI. The DNA of the CDR3 is TGTGCCAGCAGTTACTCGACTCTACGGGAGACCCAGTACTTC. This sequence encodes CASSYSTLRETQYF.

This clonotype has just a few counts. The rearrangement joins TRBV30 to TRBJ2-5, with no clear D. Per the germline V gene, CDR1 is GTSNPN and CDR2 is SVGIG (reference sequence). The CDR3 is 13 amino acids. Trimming removed 3 bases at V and 0 bases at J, with 8 bases between. CDR3 residues: CAWRPNNQETQYF. The DNA of the CDR3 is TGTGCCTGGAGGCCGAATAACCAAGAGACCCAGTACTTC.

This clonotype was recorded at least ten times. The junction departs from germline at one end; a sequencing error may be responsible. The chain carries TRBV28 and TRBJ1-2; possible D gene TRBD1, 5 bases. CDR1 is MDHEN and CDR2 is SYDVKM in the germline V gene. CDR3 length: 13 residues. CDR3 DNA: TGTGCCAGTTTGAATGAGGGGCACTATGGTTACACCTTC. This translates into CASLNEGHYGYTF.

In regard to this clonotype: With a much larger clone just one base away, this may be a read error. This sequence joins TRBV27 and TRBJ1-2; 7 nucleotides align to TRBD1. Germline V gives CDR1 MNHEY, CDR2 SMNVEV (reference sequence). The CDR3 loop spans 14 amino acids. CDR3 in DNA: TGTGCCCGCAGCAAGACAGGGATGAACTATGGCTACACCTTC. Encoded protein: CARSKTGMNYGYTF.

The chain joins TRBV29-1 to TRBJ1-1; D uncertain. Trimming removed 4 bases at V and 0 bases at J, with 15 bases between. The length of the CDR3 is 15 residues. Germline V lookup: CDR1 SQVTM, CDR2 ANQGSEA. For the CDR3, the DNA is TGCAGCGTTGCCCGACACGGTGGTATGAACACTGAAGCTTTCTTT. Amino acids: CSVARHGGMNTEAFF.

A remark on this clonotype: Sequence at one end of the junction differs from germline and may be a read error. V usage is TRBV5-1 and J usage is TRBJ2-3; tentatively, D is TRBD1 or TRBD2 (5 bases each). This CDR3 spans 15 amino acids. Looked up from germline, CDR1 is SGHRS and CDR2 is YFSETQ. CDR3 sequence reads: CASSPETASTDTRYF. The CDR3, as DNA: TGCGCCAGCAGCCCCGAGACAGCTAGCACAGATACGCGGTATTTT.

The chain carries TRBV7-3 and TRBJ2-1; 9 nucleotides line up with TRBD2. V was pared by 1 base and J by 12 bases, with 10 bases of the junction left unmatched. This CDR3 contains 15 residues. Germline CDR1 and CDR2: SGHTA and FQGTGA. Written as DNA, the CDR3 is TGTGCCAGCAGCTTAAAAGGGACTAGCACGGGTGGGCAGTTCTTC. It translates to CASSLKGTSTGGQFF. The variable domain in full, completed from reference TRBV7-3 and TRBJ2-1, reads GAGVSQTPSNKVTEKGKYVELRCDPISGHTALYWYRQSLGQGPEFLIYFQGTGAADDSGLPNDRFFAVRPEGSVSTLKIQRTERGDSAVYLCASSLKGTSTGGQFFGPGTRLTVL.

This chain joins TRBV6-2 or TRBV6-3 and TRBJ2-1; the match to TRBD1 covers 9 bases. CDR1 MNHEY and CDR2 SVGEGT come from the germline V gene. V trimming: 6 bases; J trimming: 10 bases; junction bases outside the gene matches: 13. The CDR3 is 15 amino acids. CDR3 in amino acids: CASRDRGRSGREQFF. The CDR3 DNA follows: TGTGCCAGCAGGGACAGGGGTCGATCGGGCAGGGAGCAGTTCTTC.

The rearrangement links TRBV9 to TRBJ2-1; D ambiguous. Deletions cut 3 bases from V and 5 bases from J, with 6 bases between. Germline CDR1 SGDLS, CDR2 YYNGEE. The CDR3 totals 12 residues. The CDR3 DNA is TGTGCCAGCAGCGCCATAGACAATGAGCAGTTCTTC. Protein: CASSAIDNEQFF.

The table lists this clonotype with many counts. The CDR3 DNA reads as TGTGCCAGCAGCCCACCCGGAGGGACCGAGCAGTACTTC. It encodes CASSPPGGTEQYF. The chain carries TRBV6-1 and TRBJ2-7, with a tentative D call TRBD2 (6 bases). CDR3 size: 13 residues. V lost 6 bases and J lost 6, with 15 bases in between. The germline V gene has CDR1 MNHNS and CDR2 SASEGT.

Many counts were recorded for this clonotype. Written as DNA, the CDR3 is TGTGCCAGCAGCATTGGGGCTAACTATGGCTACACCTTC. Its translation is CASSIGANYGYTF. The rearrangement links TRBV12-3 or TRBV12-4 to TRBJ1-2; no definite D call. The CDR3 sequence is 13 residues long. Deletions cut 6 bases from V and 0 bases from J, with 8 bases between.

To note about this clonotype: The conserved final phenylalanine or tryptophan is absent from the CDR3, which likely points to a read error. The rearrangement uses TRBV9 and TRBJ2-7, with 10 bases identical to TRBD2. Germline CDR1 reads SGDLS; CDR2 reads YYNGEE. V dropped 3 bases and J dropped 0; count of bases not matched to a gene: 3. This CDR3 spans 15 amino acids. The CDR3 region has the DNA TGTGCCAGCAGCGCTAGCGGGGGCCCCTCCTACGAGCAGTACTTA. It encodes CASSASGGPSYEQYL.

This clonotype has just a few counts. The chain uses TRBV3-1 and TRBJ2-5, with 10 bases identical to TRBD2. The CDR3 is 15 amino acids. Germline V gene sequence: CDR1 LGHDT, CDR2 YNNKEL (reference sequence). J lost 2 bases, V lost 5 bases, and 5 bases had no gene match. The CDR3 protein is CASSFRAGGQETQYF. CDR3 in DNA: TGTGCCAGCAGCTTTAGAGCGGGGGGGCAAGAGACCCAGTACTTC.